These 19 T cell receptor beta chains came from one sample sequenced in a study of patients and donors after allogeneic stem cell transplantation (TCRdb year 2020). The library was generated by RT-PCR. Sequencing was carried out with a NextSeq 550. In TCRdb, the public reads were trimmed at Q25 with fastp and aligned with MiXCR, with productive beta chains retained. Records with the same CDR3 protein are collapsed into one entry carrying the most frequent genes and DNA. For this sample there are some 200,000 distinct CDR3 sequences; 41% appear just once. The ten largest clones capture around 35% of the sample. Material for sequencing was blood, either unsorted or a sorted T cell fraction (not recorded which). These TCRs come from a human donor who was either an allogeneic HSCT recipient or a stem cell or donor lymphocyte infusion donor (not recorded which). It is not recorded whose cells these are; they may come from a transplant donor.

The rearrangement uses TRBV5-8 and TRBJ1-2; D uncertain. This CDR3 has 13 amino acids. The germline V gene encodes CDR1 SGHTS and CDR2 YDEGEE. V gave up 3 bases and J gave up 6 bases, with 12 bases separating them. CDR3 nucleotide sequence: TGTGCCAGCAGCTCGGGAGCCGGGGATGGCTACACCTTC. Its protein product is CASSSGAGDGYTF.

This clonotype came up a few times. This rearrangement joins TRBV3-1 to TRBJ1-1; D gene unclear. The CDR3 totals 12 residues. The germline V and J ends were trimmed by 1 base and 8 bases, with 8 bases remaining between them. Germline V lookup: CDR1 LGHDT, CDR2 YNNKEL (reference sequence). In DNA form, the CDR3 reads TGTGCCAGCAGCCAAGGCGCGGCAGAAGCTTTCTTT. It encodes CASSQGAAEAFF.

V gene TRBV29-1 combines with J gene TRBJ1-3; D is possibly TRBD1 (6 bases). The CDR3 is 16 amino acids. Germline CDR1 is SQVTM and CDR2 is ANQGSEA. Trimming pared 4 bases from V and 0 bases from J, leaving 16 bases between. CDR3 in amino acids: CSVGTAAESSGNTIYF. DNA of the CDR3: TGCAGCGTTGGGACAGCGGCAGAGAGCTCTGGAAACACCATATATTTT.

This clonotype occurred a few times. A read error may account for a junction end that differs from germline. This chain connects TRBV7-7 to TRBJ2-5; unclear D gene. This CDR3 is built from 15 residues. CDR1 and CDR2 (germline): SSHAT, FNYEAQ (reference sequence). CDR3 bases: TGTGCTAGCAGCTTAGAACACAACCCTCGGGAGACCCAGTACTTC. Translated: CASSLEHNPRETQYF.

The chain uses TRBV4-3 and TRBJ1-4; D possibly corresponds to TRBD1 (6 bases). CDR3 length: 14 amino acids. The ends were cut back, 4 bases at V and 6 bases at J, with 12 bases in the middle. Per the germline V gene, CDR1 is LGHNA and CDR2 is YSLEER. The CDR3 nucleotides are TGCGCCAGCAGCCTGGACAGCCTTTATGAAAAACTGTTTTTT. Translation: CASSLDSLYEKLFF.

This clonotype was observed a handful of times. The J gene is TRBJ2-1, the V gene TRBV24-1, with D unclear. The CDR3 spans 12 residues. With 9 bases removed from V and 4 bases from J, the gap between germline ends came to 9 bases. In germline, CDR1 is KGHDR, CDR2 SFDVKD. The CDR3 bases are TGTGCCACCCAGACGGATTACAATGAGCAGTTCTTC. Its protein product is CATQTDYNEQFF.

In its sample, this clonotype was seen a few times. The genes are TRBV11-2 and TRBJ2-5, with D perhaps assigned TRBD1 or TRBD2 (5 bases each). The CDR3 extends over 15 amino acids. V lost 1 base and J 5 bases, leaving 14 bases between the germline ends. Germline-derived CDR1 and CDR2 are SGHAT and FQNNGV. This chain's CDR3 is CASSLAIGGGETQYF. The CDR3 nucleotides are TGTGCCAGCAGCTTAGCCATTGGGGGTGGCGAGACCCAGTACTTC.

In its sample, this clonotype was seen a few times. V and J are TRBV24-1 and TRBJ1-2; D not resolved. Germline values: CDR1 KGHDR, CDR2 SFDVKD. This CDR3 is 13 amino acids long. V was cut by 5 bases and J by 8 bases, with 14 bases left in between. CDR3 loop: CATSGPRVGGYTF. The CDR3 nucleotides are TGTGCCACCAGTGGCCCACGGGTCGGGGGCTACACCTTC.

This clonotype was found once. The chain joins TRBV6-2 or TRBV6-3 to TRBJ2-1, with 7 nucleotides matching TRBD2. The CDR3 sequence is 11 residues long. The germline gives CDR1 MNHEY, CDR2 SVGEGT. V shed 5 bases and J 9 bases; nucleotides not matched to a gene: 1. The CDR3 DNA is TGTGCCAGCAGTCCGGGAGGTGAGCAGTTCTTC. It encodes CASSPGGEQFF.

CDR3 sequence: CASSYYGQGAGELFF. The CDR3 DNA follows: TGTGCCAGCAGTTACTACGGACAGGGCGCCGGGGAGCTGTTTTTT. This chain connects TRBV6-5 to TRBJ2-2, with 8 bases identical to TRBD1. The CDR3 totals 15 residues. Germline CDR1 MNHEY, CDR2 SVGAGI. V lost 1 base and J lost 6; bases outside the gene matches: 4.

By share of the sample, this clonotype is medium-sized (0.01 to 0.1%). The chain joins TRBV27 to TRBJ2-7; D uncertain. The CDR3 has 13 residues. The V end was cut by 5 bases, the J end by 8 bases, with 16 bases between. Germline CDR1 and CDR2: MNHEY and SMNVEV (reference sequence). CDR3 residues: CASSPTAAAKQYF. CDR3 nucleotide sequence: TGTGCCAGCAGTCCGACTGCGGCAGCTAAGCAGTACTTC.

This CDR3 reads CASRRQGRIYEQYF. In nucleotides, the CDR3 is TGTGCCAGCAGACGACAGGGGAGGATTTACGAGCAGTACTTC. J is TRBJ2-7 and V is TRBV12-3 or TRBV12-4; 8 nucleotides line up with TRBD1. Unmatched junction bases numbered 8, after V lost 6 bases and J lost 4 bases. The CDR3 contains 14 residues.

This clonotype turned up a few times. The chain has TRBV4-3 and TRBJ1-2; 8 bases are shared with TRBD1. Per germline, CDR1 LGHNA and CDR2 YSLEER. Germline trimming cut 0 bases from V and 4 bases from J; bases unmatched to any gene: 4. CDR3 size: 15 residues. In DNA, the CDR3 is TGCGCCAGCAGCCAAGAGGACGGACAGGGCTATGGCTACACCTTC. As protein: CASSQEDGQGYGYTF.

The chain recombines TRBV9 with TRBJ2-5; 10 nucleotides agree with TRBD2. V lost 3 bases and J lost 4; bases outside the gene matches: 9. The CDR3 length is 16 residues. Germline V lookup: CDR1 SGDLS, CDR2 YYNGEE. The DNA for the CDR3 is TGTGCCAGCAGCGGAGAAGCGGGAGGGCCTCGAGAGACCCAGTACTTC. It codes for CASSGEAGGPRETQYF.

This clonotype turned up a few times. This chain joins TRBV4-3 and TRBJ1-3; no clear D. The CDR3 spans 14 residues. The V gene's germline CDR1 is LGHNA and CDR2 YSLEER. V gave up 3 bases and J gave up 2 bases, with 8 bases separating them. CDR3 sequence reads: CASSHPGPGNTIYF. CDR3 nucleotides: TGCGCCAGCAGCCACCCTGGGCCTGGAAACACCATATATTTT.

This chain uses TRBV9 with TRBJ1-3, with D maybe TRBD1 (6 bases). Trimming stripped 4 bases from V and 0 bases from J, with 14 bases between. The germline CDR1 and CDR2 sequences are SGDLS and YYNGEE. There are 16 residues in the CDR3. The CDR3: CASSPLQGNSGNTIYF. The CDR3 bases are TGTGCCAGCAGCCCCCTACAGGGAAACTCTGGAAACACCATATATTTT.

V gene TRBV4-3 combines with J gene TRBJ2-1, with 9 bases lining up with TRBD2. V gave up 3 bases and J gave up 5 bases; unmatched junction bases: 8. This CDR3 region has 16 residues. The germline CDR1 and CDR2 sequences are LGHNA and YSLEER. The DNA of the CDR3 is TGCGCCAGCAGCCACCCGCGGCTAGCGGGGAACAATGAGCAGTTCTTC. Protein sequence: CASSHPRLAGNNEQFF.

This clonotype was detected only a few times. V gene TRBV6-2 or TRBV6-3 combines with J gene TRBJ1-5; 9 nucleotides agree with TRBD1. V shed 6 bases, J shed 5 bases, and the junction held 5 bases outside the gene matches. This CDR3 spans 14 amino acids. Germline loops: CDR1 MNHEY, CDR2 SVGEGT. In nucleotides, the CDR3 is TGTGCCAGCAGACCAACAGGGGGCTATCAGCCCCAGCATTTT. Amino acid sequence: CASRPTGGYQPQHF.

The chain recombines TRBV14 with TRBJ1-1; D gene uncertain. V was pared by 2 bases and J by 10 bases, with 11 bases between. Germline CDR1 SGHDN, CDR2 FVKESK. The CDR3 spans 12 residues. CDR3 sequence (DNA): TGTGCCAGCAGCCAATTCCTGGGCCCAGCTTTCTTT. Residues: CASSQFLGPAFF.